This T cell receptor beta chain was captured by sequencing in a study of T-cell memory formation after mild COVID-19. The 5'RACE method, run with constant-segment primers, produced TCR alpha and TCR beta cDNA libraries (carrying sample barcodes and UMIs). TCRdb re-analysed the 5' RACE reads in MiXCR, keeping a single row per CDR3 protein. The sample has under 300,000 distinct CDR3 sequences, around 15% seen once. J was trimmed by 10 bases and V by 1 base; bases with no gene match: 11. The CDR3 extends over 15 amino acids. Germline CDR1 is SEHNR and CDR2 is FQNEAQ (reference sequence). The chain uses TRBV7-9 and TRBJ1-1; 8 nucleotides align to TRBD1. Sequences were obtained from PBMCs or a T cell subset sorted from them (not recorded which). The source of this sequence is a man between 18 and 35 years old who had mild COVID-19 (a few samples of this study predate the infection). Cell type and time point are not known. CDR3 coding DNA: TGTGCCAGCAGCTTAGGGCAGGGGGCCGCTGAAATAGCTTTCTTT. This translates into CASSLGQGAAEIAFF.